This TCR beta chain derives from a study of T cells in localized non-small cell lung cancer (dated by TCRdb to about 2020). Looking at the study overall: T cell repertoires of approximately 250 early-stage NSCLC patients were analyzed, with tumors being compared against uninvolved tumor-adjacent lungs. The mean age of the NSCLC patients was 50 to 85 years, with 130 or so men and 100 to 110 women. All 240 or so NSCLC patients in the cohort were treatment-naive and had localized lung tumors that were resected.

Turning to this clone: Its specific antigen is unknown. No much larger clone exists at a distance of one base, and base qualities are not known.

Overall results and qualifications from the work: Longer overall survival was associated with higher T cell density in blood, whereas shorter survival was associated with higher clonality in adjacent lung. A median of approximately 55 of the top 100 tumor clones were detected in paired uninvolved adjacent lung, and some 30 of these tumor clones were also found among the top 100 clones of the paired uninvolved adjacent lung. Because multi-region sequencing of the tumors was not done, intratumor heterogeneity could not be ruled out. Uninvolved tumor-adjacent lung showed the highest T cell clonality, higher than tumor, which suggests more focused antigenic responses in the uninvolved tumor-adjacent lung. Because of the exploratory design, TCR variables were selected using unadjusted p-values without false-discovery rate correction.

Clipping removes 1 base from V and 7 bases from J, with 4 as the unmatched junction base count. CDR1 and CDR2 are read off the germline V gene as SGHRS and YFSETQ. From cysteine to phenylalanine, the CDR3 is 15 amino acids long. Of all the DNA, just the CDR3 is kept, 45 bases in frame from base 1. TCR beta CDR3 regions were sequenced from DNA using the immunoSEQ Assay. Processing in the source paper ran as follows. T cell density was computed as TCR beta template counts normalized to usable DNA estimated by amplifying housekeeping genes. The preseqR package was used to estimate richness by extrapolating to 400,000 templates for PBMC samples and to 120,000 templates for tissue samples. Clonality was defined by subtracting Pielou's evenness from one. Differential abundance testing on productive amino-acid clonotypes, with a minimum total count of 5 and an alpha of 0.1, was used to identify tissue-enriched TCRs. The Jaccard Index and the Morisita Overlap Index were used to measure repertoire overlap between compartments. GLIPH grouped TCR beta CDR3s together with public tetramer-defined viral CDR3s, and a viral motif had to include at least three viral sequences and show V-gene enrichment. Not all clones reach the TCRdb copy of this immuneACCESS table, which keeps in-frame sequences only. Checked studies attribute under half of the gap to unresolved V genes and leave the rest unexplained. V and J calls and clone size are those listed in that table; D and trimming were worked out from the DNA. Within this sample are tens of thousands of clones, with over 75% of them counted one time only. Clones ranked in the top ten supply 15% to 20% of the sample.

At diagnosis, tumor, uninvolved tumor-adjacent lung and peripheral blood were collected and then preserved as a mix of FFPE and fresh-frozen material. Blood samples were analyzed as peripheral blood mononuclear cells for TCR repertoire profiling. The sequencing here drew on peripheral blood, taken before any cancer treatment. The V and J segments used are TRBV5-1 and TRBJ2-1, with TRBD2 identical over 11 junction bases. The TCR comes from a male donor older than 55 with stage III squamous cell lung carcinoma. The DNA is TGCGCCAGCAGCTTGACTAGCGGGAGTTGGAATGAGCAGTTCTTC. The translation is CASSLTSGSWNEQFF. When the CDR3 is completed using the reference TRBV5-1 and TRBJ2-1 genes on either side, the full variable domain is KAGVTQTPRYLIKTRGQQVTLSCSPISGHRSVSWYQQTPGQGLQFLFEYFSETQRNKGNFPGRFSGRQFSNSRSEMNVSTLELGDSALYLCASSLTSGSWNEQFFGPGTRLTVL.